This T cell receptor beta chain was found in a study of shared clonotypes between healthy human individuals. Free of recent acute infections or vaccinations, the donors were healthy HIV-negative adults. Negatively enriched CD4+ T cells were divided by CD45RA into naive and memory. Germline V gives CDR1 LGHNT, CDR2 FRNRAP. Trimming shortened V by 6 bases and J by 4 bases, and 16 bases separated the two germline ends. The CDR3 is 15 residues long. The table came from immunoSEQ multiplex PCR; TCRdb's copy has only in-frame clones and leaves some out. The data contain some 2,000,000 clones, 85% to 95% of them seen just once; the ten biggest clones take up approximately 0.13%.

The material sequenced was naive CD4+ T cells sorted from blood. Stated subset: CD45RA+ positively selected. The rearrangement joins TRBV12-5 to TRBJ1-5; D is unresolved. This sequence was found in a man aged 18 to 30 in good health. The chain's CDR3 is CASGSPPNSNQPQHF. CDR3 nucleotides: TGTGCTAGTGGCTCCCCCCCCAACAGTAATCAGCCCCAGCATTTT.